A single sample gave rise to the 6 T cell receptor beta chains below, sequenced in a study of cytotoxic CD8 clonotypes in ibrutinib-treated CLL. Sequencing was performed with immunoSEQ multiplex PCR; in TCRdb, only in-frame clones are kept and a portion is missing. Here the sample spans some 200,000 clones, nearly 80% being singletons. The sequenced sample was PBMCs, obtained after 12 months of ibrutinib treatment. The receptors shown here come from a human donor with chronic lymphocytic leukemia.

The chain is built from TRBV4-2 and TRBJ2-1; 15 bases fit TRBD2. The junction had 4 bases not matched to a gene; V was cut back by 1 base and J by 0 bases. The CDR3 runs 19 residues. From germline, CDR1 is LGHNA and CDR2 YNFKEQ. This CDR3 reads CASSQAGLAGGPSYNEQFF. The CDR3 DNA reads as TGTGCCAGCAGCCAAGCTGGACTAGCGGGGGGGCCCTCCTACAATGAGCAGTTCTTC.

Only one count was recorded for this clone. The V call is TRBV4-1, the J call TRBJ2-1, with 8 bases identical to TRBD2. CDR3 size: 16 residues. V lost 2 bases, J lost 2 bases, and 5 bases stayed unmatched. CDR1 is MGHRA, CDR2 YSYEKL, per germline. CDR3 sequence reads: CASSQSGSGAYNEQFF. Here the CDR3 DNA reads TGCGCCAGCAGCCAAAGCGGGAGCGGCGCCTACAATGAGCAGTTCTTC.

The rearrangement joins TRBV13 to TRBJ2-3; 11 positions agree with TRBD2. This CDR3 contains 12 residues. Germline lookup yields CDR1 PRHDT and CDR2 FYEKMQ (reference sequence). The V gene end was trimmed by 8 bases and the J gene end by 6 bases; junction bases not matched to a gene: 1. CDR3 nucleotide sequence: TGTGCCAGCGCTAGCGGGGGGGATACGCAGTATTTT. Translating it yields CASASGGDTQYF.

The rearrangement links TRBV28 to TRBJ2-1; no definite D call. The CDR3 covers 14 residues. CDR1 and CDR2 from the germline V gene are MDHEN and SYDVKM. V was cut by 3 bases and J by 0 bases, with 6 bases left in between. CDR3 nucleotide sequence: TGTGCCAGCAGTTTTCTCCCCTCCTACAATGAGCAGTTCTTC. It translates to CASSFLPSYNEQFF.

This clone occurred once. J is TRBJ2-5 and V is TRBV7-6, with a possible D match to TRBD1 (6 bases). The CDR3 runs 13 residues. The germline CDR1 and CDR2 sequences are SGHVS and FNYEAQ. V was shortened by 4 bases and J by 3 bases, with 9 bases between the two germline ends. The CDR3 here is CASSSGQKETQYF. CDR3 nucleotides: TGTGCCAGCAGCTCCGGACAGAAAGAGACCCAGTACTTC.

J is TRBJ2-1 and V is TRBV29-1; weak D call: TRBD2 (6 bases). The CDR3 consists of 13 residues. The germline CDR1 and CDR2 sequences are SQVTM and ANQGSEA. The V end lost 8 bases, the J end lost 0 bases, and 11 bases lay between the germline ends. This CDR3 is CSLVRGSYNEQFF. For the CDR3, the DNA is TGCAGCCTTGTGCGGGGCTCCTACAATGAGCAGTTCTTC.